This TCR beta chain was sequenced for a study of blood T cells in healthy people across ages. This clonotype was counted only a few times. Antigen: not known. For the second PCR, which ran for about 6 to 11 cycles, a sample-barcoded 5' primer and a J-beta primer mix were used. TCRdb called the 5' RACE reads again in MiXCR, with one record for every CDR3 protein. The table records nearly 1 million distinct CDR3 sequences, roughly 47% of them present only once. Study conclusions and caveats: TCR beta diversity, measured per million T cells, fell in a roughly linear way with age. Across samples, TCR beta diversity tracked strongly with naive T cell percentage.

Germline V gives CDR1 MNHEY, CDR2 SMNVEV (reference sequence). The CDR3 contains 15 residues. The ends were cut back, 6 bases at V and 0 bases at J, with 15 bases in the middle. The clonotype was recovered from a woman in her fifties or sixties in good health. J is TRBJ2-7 and V is TRBV27; tentative D call: TRBD2 (6 bases). The sequenced material came from blood. DNA of the CDR3: TGTGCCAGCAGCTCCGGTGGCGGGGCCTCCTACGAGCAGTACTTC. This gives the protein CASSSGGGASYEQYF.